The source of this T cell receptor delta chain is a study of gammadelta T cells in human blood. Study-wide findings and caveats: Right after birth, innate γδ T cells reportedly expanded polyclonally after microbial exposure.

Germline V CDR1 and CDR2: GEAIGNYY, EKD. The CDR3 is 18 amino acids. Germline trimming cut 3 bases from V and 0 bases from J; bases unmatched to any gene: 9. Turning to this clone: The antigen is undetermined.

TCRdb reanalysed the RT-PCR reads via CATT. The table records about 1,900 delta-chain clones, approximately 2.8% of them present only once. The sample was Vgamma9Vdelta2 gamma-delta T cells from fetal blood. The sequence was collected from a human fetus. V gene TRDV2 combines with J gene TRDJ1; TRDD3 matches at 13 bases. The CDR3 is CACDGLGDTSEYTDKLIF. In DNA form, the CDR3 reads TGTGCCTGTGACGGACTGGGGGATACGTCTGAGTACACCGATAAACTCATCTTT.